The clone carrying this T cell receptor (beta chain) showed up just a few times. Its antigen remains unknown. This record belongs to a study of early stage breast cancer tumors. The CDR3 is 13 residues long. The V gene lost 3 bases and the J gene lost 11 bases, with 16 bases spanning the gap. From germline, CDR1 is SNHLY and CDR2 FYNNEI. Findings and caveats of the study: Commonly generated sequences made up most enriched TCRB sequences shared between patients. Chain pairing and CD4, CD8 or FOXP3 expression were not captured.

Sequencing was performed with immunoSEQ multiplex PCR; in TCRdb, only in-frame clones are kept and a portion is missing. The repertoire consists of about 19,000 clones, with around 83% occurring once and the leading ten covering approximately 1.7%. The source material was blood. The clonotype was recovered from a person between 70 and 80 years old with breast cancer. The chain combines TRBV2 with TRBJ1-1; D is unclear. CDR3 protein: CASSEQDSPMAFF. The CDR3 nucleotides read TGTGCCAGCAGTGAGCAGGATTCTCCTATGGCTTTCTTT.